Shown below are 20 T cell receptor beta chains from a single sample sequenced in a study of T cell repertoires in cytomegalovirus infection (dated by TCRdb to between 2017 and 2020). This sample was sequenced with an Illumina HiSeq 1500. The public reads were reprocessed in TCRdb via fastp at Q25 and MiXCR, keeping in-frame beta chains. Identical CDR3 protein sequences are pooled into one entry, listed with their most common genes and DNA. A total of approximately 97,000 distinct CDR3 sequences appear in this sample, 16% of them only once. The ten top clones hold more than 7% of the sample. The sequenced sample consisted of PBMCs. The receptors were gathered from a human donor in good health (CMV status not recorded). Some clones in this sample may be carry-over from other donors' samples.

This clonotype appeared a few times. This chain uses TRBV30 with TRBJ2-5; TRBD1 or TRBD2 may be the D gene (5 bases each). The CDR3 totals 15 residues. The V end lost 3 bases, the J end lost 1 base, and 15 bases lay between the germline ends. Germline V gives CDR1 GTSNPN, CDR2 SVGIG (reference sequence). CDR3 sequence (DNA): TGTGCCTGGAGCGGAGGTGGGGCAGGCCAAGAGACCCAGTACTTC. This sequence encodes CAWSGGGAGQETQYF.

V and J are TRBV4-1 and TRBJ2-7, with 10 bases matching TRBD1. The CDR3 runs to 17 residues. Per the germline V gene, CDR1 is MGHRA and CDR2 is YSYEKL. Trimming cost V 3 bases and J 4 bases; bases outside gene matches: 12. CDR3 residues: CASSQLAPGQGTYEQYF. Written as DNA, the CDR3 is TGCGCCAGCAGCCAGCTCGCACCGGGACAGGGGACTTACGAGCAGTACTTC.

This clonotype occurred many times. The rearrangement joins TRBV7-2 to TRBJ2-5; D could derive from TRBD1 or TRBD2 (5 bases each). In germline, CDR1 is SGHTA, CDR2 FQGNSA. Trimming took off 3 bases at V and 9 bases at J, with 17 bases between the two ends. The CDR3 totals 14 residues. The CDR3 is CASSLPGSGMSQYF. In nucleotides, the CDR3 is TGTGCCAGCAGCTTGCCGGGATCAGGGATGTCCCAGTACTTC.

On this clonotype: The junction departs from the called germline gene at one end, perhaps through a read error. This sequence joins TRBV5-3 and TRBJ1-1; D unresolved. TRBV5-3 is an ORF for which the function is uncertain. The CDR3 has 15 residues. This CDR3 reads CASSLDGDRNTEAFF. The DNA of the CDR3 is TGTGCCAGCAGCTTGGATGGAGATAGGAACACTGAAGCTTTCTTT.

This chain links TRBV20-1 with TRBJ2-1, with D perhaps matching TRBD2 (5 bases). The V end was cut by 0 bases, the J end by 12 bases, with 9 bases between. Germline CDR1 reads DFQATT; CDR2 reads SNEGSKA (reference sequence). The CDR3 sequence is 11 residues long. CDR3 in DNA: TGCAGTGCTAGAGATAGGAGGATGCAGTTCTTC. This encodes CSARDRRMQFF.

CDR3 residues: CASRSVGAGYEQYF. The CDR3 region has the DNA TGTGCCAGCCGCTCGGTGGGGGCCGGCTACGAGCAGTACTTC. The chain carries TRBV10-3 and TRBJ2-7; a weak D match, TRBD1 (6 bases). Germline assignment: CDR1 ENHRY and CDR2 SYGVKD. The V end was cut by 10 bases, the J end by 3 bases, with 19 bases between. CDR3 size: 14 residues.

The chain employs TRBV28 and TRBJ1-4; no definite D call. This CDR3 region has 13 residues. V was pared by 5 bases and J by 8 bases, with 12 bases between. Germline lookup yields CDR1 MDHEN and CDR2 SYDVKM. CDR3 nucleotide sequence: TGTGCCAGCAGTAGAGGGAGGCCGGAAAAACTGTTTTTT. Protein product: CASSRGRPEKLFF.

This chain links TRBV5-4 with TRBJ2-2; D is unresolved. V was cut by 0 bases and J by 4 bases, with 13 bases left in between. The length of the CDR3 is 16 residues. CDR1 is SGHNT, CDR2 YYREEE, per germline (reference sequence). In DNA form, the CDR3 reads TGTGCCAGCAGCTTGGTTGGCTCTTTACTCACCGGGGAGCTGTTTTTT. It yields the protein CASSLVGSLLTGELFF.

This clonotype came up many times. The chain links TRBV7-9 to TRBJ1-4; D uncertain. The CDR3 contains 15 residues. CDR1 is SEHNR, CDR2 FQNEAQ, per germline (reference sequence). Trimming removed 3 bases from V and 4 bases from J, with 12 bases in between. CDR3 sequence: CASSFTGGGNEKLFF. The CDR3 DNA sequence: TGTGCCAGCAGCTTTACGGGAGGTGGTAATGAAAAACTGTTTTTT.

This clonotype was detected only a few times. This chain uses TRBV28 with TRBJ1-1, with D possibly being TRBD1 (6 bases). Germline CDR1 MDHEN, CDR2 SYDVKM. This CDR3 has 16 residues. V dropped 6 bases and J dropped 4 bases, with 21 bases sitting between them. CDR3 nucleotide sequence: TGTGCCAGCAGCAATCGAGCAGGGGACATGAGCACTGAAGCTTTCTTT. This encodes CASSNRAGDMSTEAFF.

This clonotype was detected ten times or more. An end of the junction differs from the germline gene, which may be a read error. The chain links TRBV6-2 or TRBV6-3 to TRBJ1-1; TRBD1 might be the D (5 bases). The CDR3 has 12 amino acids. Germline V gene lookup returns CDR1 MNHEY and CDR2 SVGEGT. The CDR3 DNA reads TGTGCCAGCAGATCTTCGGACTTGGGGGGAGTGTTC. Translated: CASRSSDLGGVF.

There are many counts of this clonotype. V is TRBV7-2 and J is TRBJ2-3; the D gene is possibly TRBD2 (6 bases). V dropped 5 bases and J dropped 8 bases, with 20 bases sitting between them. The CDR3 totals 15 residues. Germline CDR1 is SGHTA and CDR2 is FQGNSA. CDR3 bases: TGTGCCAGCAGCCCGGAAAGGACTACGGGCGGTACGCAGTATTTT. This codes for CASSPERTTGGTQYF.

Many counts were recorded for this clonotype. The chain recombines TRBV10-3 with TRBJ1-5; D may be TRBD1 (5 bases). The ends were cut back, 0 bases at V and 6 bases at J, with 12 bases in the middle. The germline CDR1 and CDR2 sequences are ENHRY and SYGVKD. The CDR3 runs 15 residues. CDR3 coding DNA: TGTGCCATCAGTGAGTCGACAGCAGGGATTCAGCCCCAGCATTTT. Its protein is CAISESTAGIQPQHF.

This clonotype was seen only a few times. The genes are TRBV7-3 and TRBJ2-2; D not certain. The germline gives CDR1 SGHTA, CDR2 FQGTGA. V shed 6 bases and J shed 6 bases, with 14 bases lying between them. The CDR3 has 14 residues. This CDR3 reads CASSSGLWPGELFF. The CDR3 coding sequence is TGTGCCAGCAGTTCGGGCCTCTGGCCCGGGGAGCTGTTTTTT.

This clonotype was detected only a few times. The genes are TRBV30 and TRBJ1-2; TRBD1 might be the D (6 bases). Germline CDR1 reads GTSNPN; CDR2 reads SVGIG (reference sequence). CDR3 length equals 14 residues. Deletions cut 4 bases from V and 4 bases from J, with 16 bases between. CDR3: CAWTIGGQPYGYTF. DNA of the CDR3: TGTGCCTGGACCATTGGGGGACAACCCTATGGCTACACCTTC.

The V and J genes are TRBV13 and TRBJ1-2, with 7 nucleotides matching TRBD1. There are 14 residues in the CDR3. The germline gives CDR1 PRHDT, CDR2 FYEKMQ (reference sequence). The trim removed 4 bases at V and 4 bases at J, leaving 6 bases unmatched. CDR3 region: CASSWRQGLYGYTF. The CDR3, as DNA: TGTGCCAGCAGCTGGAGACAGGGCCTCTATGGCTACACCTTC.

Points on this clonotype: A much more abundant neighbour one base away suggests this may be a read error. The CDR3 DNA sequence: TGTGCCAGCACCCGACAGGAAAACACTGAAGCTTTCTTT. It specifies CASTRQENTEAFF. The gene calls are TRBV2 and TRBJ1-1; D may be TRBD1 (6 bases). The germline gives CDR1 SNHLY, CDR2 FYNNEI. V dropped 7 bases and J dropped 2 bases, with 11 bases sitting between them. The CDR3 consists of 13 residues.

The sample holds many counts of this clonotype. The chain employs TRBV11-1 and TRBJ2-5; D unresolved. The length of the CDR3 is 14 residues. The germline gives CDR1 SGHAT, CDR2 FQDESV (reference sequence). The V end was cut by 1 base, the J end by 2 bases, with 8 bases between. The CDR3 nucleotides read TGTGCCAGCAGCTTAGGAGCGATTCAAGAGACCCAGTACTTC. It translates to CASSLGAIQETQYF.

A few counts support this clonotype. The chain couples TRBV4-1 to TRBJ2-2, with 11 positions matching TRBD2. This CDR3 is 16 amino acids long. Unmatched junction bases numbered 5, after V lost 4 bases and J lost 4 bases. Germline loops: CDR1 MGHRA, CDR2 YSYEKL. Here the CDR3 DNA reads TGCGCCAGCAGCCCCCTAGCGGGGGGAGGCACCGGGGAGCTGTTTTTT. It yields the protein CASSPLAGGGTGELFF.

This clonotype was counted only a few times. The CDR3 DNA reads as TGTGCCAGTAGTACACAGACTAGTGAGGATACGCAGTATTTT. Translated, it gives CASSTQTSEDTQYF. J is TRBJ2-3 and V is TRBV19, with D maybe TRBD2 (6 bases). The V gene lost 4 bases and the J gene lost 6 bases, with 14 bases spanning the gap. Germline-derived CDR1 and CDR2 are LNHDA and SQIVND (reference sequence). This CDR3 is built from 14 residues.